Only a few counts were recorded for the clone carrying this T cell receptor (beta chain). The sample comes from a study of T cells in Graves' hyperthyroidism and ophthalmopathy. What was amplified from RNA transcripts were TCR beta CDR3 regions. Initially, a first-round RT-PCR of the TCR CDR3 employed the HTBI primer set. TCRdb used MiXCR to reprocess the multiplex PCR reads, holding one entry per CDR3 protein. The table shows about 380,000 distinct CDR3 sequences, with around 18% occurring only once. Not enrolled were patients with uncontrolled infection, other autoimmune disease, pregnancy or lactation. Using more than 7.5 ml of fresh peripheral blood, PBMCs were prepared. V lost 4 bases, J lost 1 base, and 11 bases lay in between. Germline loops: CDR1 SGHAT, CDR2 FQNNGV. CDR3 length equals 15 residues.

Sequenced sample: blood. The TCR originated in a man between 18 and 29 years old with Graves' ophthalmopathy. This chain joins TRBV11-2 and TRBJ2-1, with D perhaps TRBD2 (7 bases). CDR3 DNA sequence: TGTGCCAGCAGCTGGGGGGGGGCATCCTACAATGAGCAGTTCTTC. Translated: CASSWGGASYNEQFF. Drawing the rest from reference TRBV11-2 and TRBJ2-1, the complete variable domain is EAGVAQSPRYKIIEKRQSVAFWCNPISGHATLYWYQQILGQGPKLLIQFQNNGVVDDSQLPKDRFSAERLKGVDSTLKIQPAKLEDSAVYLCASSWGGASYNEQFFGPGTRLTVL.